Presented here are 5 T cell receptor beta chains from one specimen sequenced in a study of blood T cell repertoires in COVID-19. Sequencing used immunoSEQ multiplex PCR; TCRdb keeps in-frame clones, though not all of them. The repertoire holds about 220,000 clones, with approximately 86% as singletons. Material for sequencing was peripheral blood. Every receptor here comes from a middle-aged man with acute or convalescent COVID-19.

The chain combines TRBV5-1 with TRBJ1-2; 7 bases match TRBD1. Germline CDR1 reads SGHRS; CDR2 reads YFSETQ. Unmatched junction bases numbered 5, after V lost 4 bases and J lost 5 bases. The CDR3 has 13 residues. The CDR3 nucleotides read TGCGCCAGCAGCCTGACAGGGCAGTATGGCTACACCTTC. Protein: CASSLTGQYGYTF.

The rearrangement uses TRBV30 and TRBJ1-1; TRBD1 is a possible D gene (5 bases). V lost 5 bases and J lost 3, with 10 bases in between. The germline gives CDR1 GTSNPN, CDR2 SVGIG (reference sequence). The CDR3 has 12 amino acids. CDR3 residues: CAWGDRHTEAFF. As DNA, the CDR3 is TGTGCCTGGGGCGACAGACACACTGAAGCTTTCTTT.

This chain connects TRBV10-3 to TRBJ2-5; D gene ambiguous. The CDR3 spans 13 residues. V lost 0 bases and J lost 9, with 11 bases in between. CDR1 is ENHRY, CDR2 SYGVKD, per germline. CDR3 sequence reads: CAISESEGDPQYF. CDR3 DNA sequence: TGTGCCATCAGTGAGTCGGAAGGAGATCCCCAGTACTTC.

The CDR3 loop is CAIYDPIGQPGGTEAFF. The CDR3 DNA follows: TGTGCCATATATGATCCGATCGGACAGCCTGGGGGCACTGAAGCTTTCTTT. V usage is TRBV28 and J usage is TRBJ1-1; tentatively, D is TRBD1 (6 bases). This CDR3 spans 17 amino acids. V shed 10 bases and J shed 4 bases, with 28 bases lying between them. CDR1 is MDHEN, CDR2 SYDVKM, per germline.

This sequence joins TRBV6-6 and TRBJ1-1; a possible D gene is TRBD1 (5 bases). V lost 4 bases to trimming and J lost 0 bases, with 6 bases between them. There are 13 residues in the CDR3. The germline CDR1 and CDR2 sequences are MNHNY and SVGAGI (reference sequence). This CDR3 reads CASSSGMNTEAFF. Written as DNA, the CDR3 is TGTGCCAGCAGTTCAGGGATGAACACTGAAGCTTTCTTT.